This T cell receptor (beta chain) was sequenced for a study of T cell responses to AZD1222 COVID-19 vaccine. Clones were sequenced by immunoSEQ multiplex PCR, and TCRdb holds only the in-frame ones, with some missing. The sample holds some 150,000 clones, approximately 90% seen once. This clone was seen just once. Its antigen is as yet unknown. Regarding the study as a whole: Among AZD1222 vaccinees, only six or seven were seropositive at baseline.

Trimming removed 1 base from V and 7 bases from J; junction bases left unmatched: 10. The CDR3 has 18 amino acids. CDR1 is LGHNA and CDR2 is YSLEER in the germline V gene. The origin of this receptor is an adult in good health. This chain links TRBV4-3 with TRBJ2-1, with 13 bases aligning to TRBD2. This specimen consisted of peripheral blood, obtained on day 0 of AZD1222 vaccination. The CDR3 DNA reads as TGCGCCAGCAGCCAAGTTTCGGGTGGGACTAGCGGGACGAATGAGCAGTTCTTC. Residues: CASSQVSGGTSGTNEQFF.